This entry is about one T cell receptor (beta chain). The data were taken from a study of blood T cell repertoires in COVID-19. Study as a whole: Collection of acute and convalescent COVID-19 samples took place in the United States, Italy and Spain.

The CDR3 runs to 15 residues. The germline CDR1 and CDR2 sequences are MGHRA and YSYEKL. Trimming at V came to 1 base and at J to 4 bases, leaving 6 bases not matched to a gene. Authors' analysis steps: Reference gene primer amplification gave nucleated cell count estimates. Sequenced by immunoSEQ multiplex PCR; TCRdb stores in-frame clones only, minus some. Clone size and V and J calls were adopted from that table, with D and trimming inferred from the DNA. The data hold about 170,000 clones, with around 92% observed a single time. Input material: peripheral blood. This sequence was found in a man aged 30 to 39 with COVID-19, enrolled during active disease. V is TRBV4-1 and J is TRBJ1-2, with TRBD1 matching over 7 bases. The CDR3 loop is CASSQVQSGGYGYTF. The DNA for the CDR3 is TGCGCCAGCAGCCAAGTTCAATCAGGGGGCTATGGCTACACCTTC.